This is a list of T cell receptor beta chains from one sample in a study of monozygotic twins with inflammatory bowel disease. TCRdb re-called the 5' RACE reads and shows each CDR3 protein once, DNA omitted. Its listing shows about 380,000 distinct CDR3 sequences. The sequenced material came from blood. These receptors originate from a human donor with ulcerative colitis or Crohn's disease, or a healthy co-twin of an affected twin (not recorded which). Both conserved end residues are part of each CDR3.

TRBJ2-6 | TRBV7-9 | CASSLWSSGANVLTF
TRBJ1-2 | TRBV18 | CASSTTTDNYGYTF
TRBJ2-1 | TRBV5-1 | CASSGRYNEQFF
TRBJ2-7 | TRBV27 | CASSLRTGVDEQYF
TRBJ2-1 | TRBV5-1 | CASSSYTMDRALGREQFF
TRBJ2-5 | TRBV18 | CASSPRRDAEGVF
TRBJ2-3 | TRBV20-1 | CSVREKRSTDTQYF
TRBJ1-4 | TRBV5-1 | CASSQPAGAATNEKLFF
TRBJ2-3 | TRBV10-3 | CAISEMRVRRSDTQYF
TRBJ1-1 | TRBV27 | CASSPPPGWASEAFF
TRBJ2-1 | TRBV15 | CATSRGSSYNEQFF
TRBJ2-6 | TRBV5-1 | CASSLQASGANVLTF